This TCR beta chain was identified during a study of blood T cell repertoires in COVID-19. The assay was immunoSEQ multiplex PCR, and TCRdb's table has in-frame clones only and misses some. The data hold 150,000 to 200,000 clones, with roughly nine tenths observed a single time. Germline-derived CDR1 and CDR2 are SEHNR and FQNEAQ (reference sequence). Trimming took off 5 bases at V and 4 bases at J, with 18 bases between the two ends. This CDR3 is built from 16 residues. The sequenced sample was peripheral blood. The J gene is TRBJ1-5, the V gene TRBV7-9; perhaps TRBD1 as D (5 bases). The sequence was collected from a man in his fifties or sixties with acute or convalescent COVID-19. The CDR3 protein is CASSPKGHYGNQPQHF. The CDR3 region has the DNA TGTGCCAGCAGCCCAAAAGGACACTACGGAAATCAGCCCCAGCATTTT.